This T cell receptor (beta chain) was sequenced during a study of shared clonotypes between healthy human individuals. The study's findings and limits: A generally larger estimated richness was seen in naive subsets than in memory subsets.

CDR1 and CDR2 from the germline V gene are SGHNT and YYREEE (reference sequence). The CDR3 extends over 15 amino acids. Trimming stripped 6 bases from V and 0 bases from J, with 13 bases between. Recent vaccinations or acute infections were absent in the healthy HIV-negative adult donors. Produced via immunoSEQ multiplex PCR; TCRdb's table is partial and in-frame only. This repertoire shows roughly 1,000,000 clones, more than 75% found once; its top ten account for 0.55% to 0.7%. As for this clone: The antigen remains undetermined.

The source is a man between 18 and 35 years old in good health. Some clones in this sample may be carry-over from other donors' samples. Material: memory CD4+ T cells from PBMCs. Subset noted: CD45RA-negative fraction. V is TRBV5-4 and J is TRBJ2-1; tentative D call: TRBD2 (5 bases). The CDR3: CASTLSASSYNEQFF. In DNA form, the CDR3 reads TGTGCCAGCACCCTTAGCGCAAGCTCCTACAATGAGCAGTTCTTC. Combining the CDR3 with reference TRBV5-4 and TRBJ2-1 gives the whole variable domain ETGVTQSPTHLIKTRGQQVTLRCSSQSGHNTVSWYQQALGQGPQFIFQYYREEENGRGNFPPRFSGLQFPNYSSELNVNALELDDSALYLCASTLSASSYNEQFFGPGTRLTVL.